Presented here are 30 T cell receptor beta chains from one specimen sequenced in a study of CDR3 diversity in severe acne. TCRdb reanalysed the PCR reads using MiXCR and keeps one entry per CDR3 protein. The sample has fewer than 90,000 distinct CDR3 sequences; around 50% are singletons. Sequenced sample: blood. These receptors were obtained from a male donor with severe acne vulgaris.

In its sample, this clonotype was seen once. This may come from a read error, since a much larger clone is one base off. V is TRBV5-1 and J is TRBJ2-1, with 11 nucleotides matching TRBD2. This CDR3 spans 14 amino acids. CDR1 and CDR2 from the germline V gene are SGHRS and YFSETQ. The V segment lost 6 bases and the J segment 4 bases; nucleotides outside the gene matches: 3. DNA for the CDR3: TGCGCCAGCATGGGGACTAGCGGATACAATGAGCAGTTCTTC. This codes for CASMGTSGYNEQFF. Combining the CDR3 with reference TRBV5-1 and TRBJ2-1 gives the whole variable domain KAGVTQTPRYLIKTRGQQVTLSCSPISGHRSVSWYQQTPGQGLQFLFEYFSETQRNKGNFPGRFSGRQFSNSRSEMNVSTLELGDSALYLCASMGTSGYNEQFFGPGTRLTVL.

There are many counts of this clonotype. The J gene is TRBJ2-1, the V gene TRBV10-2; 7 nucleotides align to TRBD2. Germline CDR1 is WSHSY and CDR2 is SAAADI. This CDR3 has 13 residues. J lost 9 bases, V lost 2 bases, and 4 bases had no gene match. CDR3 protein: CASSETRLAEQFF. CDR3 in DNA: TGCGCCAGCAGTGAGACTCGACTAGCTGAGCAGTTCTTC.

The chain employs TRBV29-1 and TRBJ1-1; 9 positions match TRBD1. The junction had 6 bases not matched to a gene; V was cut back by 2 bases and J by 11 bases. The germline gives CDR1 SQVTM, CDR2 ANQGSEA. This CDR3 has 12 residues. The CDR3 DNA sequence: TGCAGCGTTGAAACAGGGGGCCCGGATGCTTTCTTT. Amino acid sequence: CSVETGGPDAFF.

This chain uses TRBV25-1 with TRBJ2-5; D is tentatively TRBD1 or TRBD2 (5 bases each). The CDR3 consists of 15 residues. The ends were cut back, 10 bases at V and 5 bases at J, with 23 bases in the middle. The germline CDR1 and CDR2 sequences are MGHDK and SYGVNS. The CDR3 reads CATTGASRSRETQYF. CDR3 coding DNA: TGTGCCACCACCGGGGCTAGCAGGTCAAGGGAGACCCAGTACTTC.

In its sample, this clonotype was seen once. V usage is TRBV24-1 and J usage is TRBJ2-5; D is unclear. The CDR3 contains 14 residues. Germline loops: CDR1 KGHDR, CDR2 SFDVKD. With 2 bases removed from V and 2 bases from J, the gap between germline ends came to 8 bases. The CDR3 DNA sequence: TGTGCCACCAGTGATTACAGTCGGCAAGAGACCCAGTACTTC. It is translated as CATSDYSRQETQYF.

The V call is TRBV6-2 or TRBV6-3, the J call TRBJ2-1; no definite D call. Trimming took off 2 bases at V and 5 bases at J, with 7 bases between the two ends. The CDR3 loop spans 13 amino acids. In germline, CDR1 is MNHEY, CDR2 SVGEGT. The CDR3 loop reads CASSYVVNNEQFF. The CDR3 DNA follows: TGTGCCAGCAGTTACGTGGTAAACAATGAGCAGTTCTTC.

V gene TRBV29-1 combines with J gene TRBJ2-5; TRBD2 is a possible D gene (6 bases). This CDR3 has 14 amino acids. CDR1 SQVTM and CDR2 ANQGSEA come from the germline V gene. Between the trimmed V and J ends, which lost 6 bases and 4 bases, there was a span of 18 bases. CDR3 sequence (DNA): TGCAGCGTCTATGGGATGCTGGAGGGAGAGACCCAGTACTTC. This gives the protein CSVYGMLEGETQYF. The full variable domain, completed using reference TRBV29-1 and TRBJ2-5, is SAVISQKPSRDICQRGTSLTIQCQVDSQVTMMFWYRQQPGQSLTLIATANQGSEATYESGFVIDKFPISRPNLTFSTLTVSNMSPEDSSIYLCSVYGMLEGETQYFGPGTRLLVL.

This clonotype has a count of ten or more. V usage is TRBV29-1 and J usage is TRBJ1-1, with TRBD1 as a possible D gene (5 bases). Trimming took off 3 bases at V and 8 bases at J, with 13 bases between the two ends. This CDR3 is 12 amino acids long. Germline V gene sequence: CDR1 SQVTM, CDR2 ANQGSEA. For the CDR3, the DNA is TGCAGCGTTGAGGACATGGGGATCGAAGCTTTCTTT. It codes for CSVEDMGIEAFF.

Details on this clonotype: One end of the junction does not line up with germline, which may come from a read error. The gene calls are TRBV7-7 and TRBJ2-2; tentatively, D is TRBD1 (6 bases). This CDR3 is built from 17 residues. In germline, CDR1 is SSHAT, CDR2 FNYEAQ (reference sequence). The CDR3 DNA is TGTGCTAGCAGCCCCCCACTCGTCCCAGGGGTCACCGGGGAGCTGTTTTTT. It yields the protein CASSPPLVPGVTGELFF.

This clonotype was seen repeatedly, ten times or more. CDR3 sequence reads: CSALPTGGYEQYF. Written as DNA, the CDR3 is TGCAGTGCGCTCCCGACAGGGGGGTACGAGCAGTACTTC. The chain recombines TRBV20-1 with TRBJ2-7; 9 nucleotides line up with TRBD1. CDR3 length: 13 amino acids. V gave up 6 bases and J gave up 4 bases; unmatched junction bases: 7. Germline CDR1 DFQATT, CDR2 SNEGSKA (reference sequence).

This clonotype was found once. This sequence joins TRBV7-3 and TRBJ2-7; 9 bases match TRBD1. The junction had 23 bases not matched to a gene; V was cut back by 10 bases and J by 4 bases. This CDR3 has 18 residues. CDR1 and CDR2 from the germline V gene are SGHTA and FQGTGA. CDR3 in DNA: TGTGCCACCTCCAGGGAGGCTAGCAGCCCGGACAGGGGATACGAGCAGTACTTC. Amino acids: CATSREASSPDRGYEQYF.

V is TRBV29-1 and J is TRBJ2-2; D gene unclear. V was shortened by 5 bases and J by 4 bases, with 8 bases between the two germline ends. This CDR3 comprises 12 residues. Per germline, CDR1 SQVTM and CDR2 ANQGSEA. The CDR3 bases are TGCAGCGTTCTTGCACTCACCGGGGAGCTGTTTTTT. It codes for CSVLALTGELFF.

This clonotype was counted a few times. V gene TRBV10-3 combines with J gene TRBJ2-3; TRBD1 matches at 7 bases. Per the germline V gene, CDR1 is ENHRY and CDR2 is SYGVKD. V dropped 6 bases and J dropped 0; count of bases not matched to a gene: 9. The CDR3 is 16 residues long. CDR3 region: CAIRAPQGRSTDTQYF. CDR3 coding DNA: TGTGCCATCAGGGCGCCACAGGGGCGCAGCACAGATACGCAGTATTTT.

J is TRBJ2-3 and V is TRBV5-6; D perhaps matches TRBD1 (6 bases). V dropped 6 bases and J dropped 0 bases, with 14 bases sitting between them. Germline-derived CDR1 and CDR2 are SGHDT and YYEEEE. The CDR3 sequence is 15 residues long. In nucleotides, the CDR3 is TGTGCCAGCACCCATAGGGGGTCTAGCACAGATACGCAGTATTTT. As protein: CASTHRGSSTDTQYF.

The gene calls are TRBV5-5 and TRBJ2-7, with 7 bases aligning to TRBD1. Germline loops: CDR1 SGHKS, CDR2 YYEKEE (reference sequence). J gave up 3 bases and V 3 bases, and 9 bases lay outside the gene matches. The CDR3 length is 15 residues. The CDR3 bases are TGTGCCAGCAGCTGGGAAGGACAGGCTTACTACGAGCAGTACTTC. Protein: CASSWEGQAYYEQYF.

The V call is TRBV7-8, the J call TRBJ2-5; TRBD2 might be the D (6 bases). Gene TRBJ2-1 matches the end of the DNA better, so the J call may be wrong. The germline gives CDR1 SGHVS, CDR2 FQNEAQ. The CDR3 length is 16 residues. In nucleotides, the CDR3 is TGTGCCAGCAGCTTACGGAGGGGAAAGGGCAGGAATAAGCAGTTCTTC. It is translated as CASSLRRGKGRNKQFF.

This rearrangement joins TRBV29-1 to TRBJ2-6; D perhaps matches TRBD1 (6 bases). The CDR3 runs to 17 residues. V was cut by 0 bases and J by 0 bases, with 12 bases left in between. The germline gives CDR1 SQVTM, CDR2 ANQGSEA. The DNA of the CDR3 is TGCAGCGTTGAAGAAGGCAGGGGATCCTCTGGGGCCAACGTCCTGACTTTC. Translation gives CSVEEGRGSSGANVLTF.

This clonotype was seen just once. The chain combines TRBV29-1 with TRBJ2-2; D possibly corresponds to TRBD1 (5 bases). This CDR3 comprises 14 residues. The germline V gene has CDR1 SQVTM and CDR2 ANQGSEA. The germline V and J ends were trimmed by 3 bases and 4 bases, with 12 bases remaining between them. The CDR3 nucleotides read TGCAGCGTTGAGGTCAGGGCTCTCACCGGGGAGCTGTTTTTT. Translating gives CSVEVRALTGELFF.

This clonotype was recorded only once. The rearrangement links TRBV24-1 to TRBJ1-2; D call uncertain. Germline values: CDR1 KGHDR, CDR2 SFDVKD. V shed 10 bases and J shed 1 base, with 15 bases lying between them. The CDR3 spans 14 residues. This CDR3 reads CATMPASVNYGYTF. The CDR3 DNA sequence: TGTGCCACGATGCCCGCCAGCGTTAACTATGGCTACACCTTC.

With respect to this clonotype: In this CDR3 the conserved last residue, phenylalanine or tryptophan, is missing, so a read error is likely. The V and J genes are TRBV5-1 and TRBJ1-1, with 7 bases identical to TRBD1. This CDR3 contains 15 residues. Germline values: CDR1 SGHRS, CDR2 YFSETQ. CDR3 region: CGSSLSGGGANEAFV. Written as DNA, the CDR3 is TGCGGCAGCAGCTTGTCTGGAGGGGGCGCGAATGAAGCTTTCGTG.

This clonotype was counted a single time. This CDR3 is CATSDFVTSGSSTDTQYF. The CDR3 region has the DNA TGTGCCACCAGTGATTTTGTGACTAGCGGGTCTAGCACAGATACGCAGTATTTT. The chain couples TRBV24-1 to TRBJ2-3; 10 bases align to TRBD2. CDR3 size: 18 residues. V shed 1 base, J shed 0 bases, and the junction held 6 bases outside the gene matches. The V gene's germline CDR1 is KGHDR and CDR2 SFDVKD.

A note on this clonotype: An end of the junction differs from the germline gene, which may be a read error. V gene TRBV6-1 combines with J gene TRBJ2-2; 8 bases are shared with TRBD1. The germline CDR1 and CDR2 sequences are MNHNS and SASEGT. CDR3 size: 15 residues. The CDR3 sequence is CAGRRDRGNTGELFF. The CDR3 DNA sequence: TGTGCCGGCAGACGTGACAGGGGAAATACCGGGGAGCTGTTTTTT.

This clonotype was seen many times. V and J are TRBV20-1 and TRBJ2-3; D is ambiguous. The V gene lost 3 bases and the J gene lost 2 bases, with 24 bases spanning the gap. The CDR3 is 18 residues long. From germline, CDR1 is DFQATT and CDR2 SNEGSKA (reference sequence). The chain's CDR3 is CSASDGRGVAPDTDTQYF. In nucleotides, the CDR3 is TGCAGTGCTAGTGACGGGCGAGGTGTTGCGCCCGACACAGATACGCAGTATTTT.

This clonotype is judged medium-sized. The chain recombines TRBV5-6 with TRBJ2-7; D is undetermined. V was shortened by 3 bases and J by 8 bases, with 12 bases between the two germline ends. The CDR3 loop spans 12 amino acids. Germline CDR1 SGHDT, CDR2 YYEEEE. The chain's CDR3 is CASSWKDGQQYF. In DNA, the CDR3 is TGTGCCAGCAGCTGGAAGGACGGGCAGCAGTACTTC.

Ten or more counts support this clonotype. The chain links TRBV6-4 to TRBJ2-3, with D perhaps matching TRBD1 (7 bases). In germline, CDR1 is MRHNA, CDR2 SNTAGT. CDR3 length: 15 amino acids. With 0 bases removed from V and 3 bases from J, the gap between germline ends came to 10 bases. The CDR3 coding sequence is TGTGCCAGCAGTGACTCGGAGGGGGCAACAGATACGCAGTATTTT. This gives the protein CASSDSEGATDTQYF.

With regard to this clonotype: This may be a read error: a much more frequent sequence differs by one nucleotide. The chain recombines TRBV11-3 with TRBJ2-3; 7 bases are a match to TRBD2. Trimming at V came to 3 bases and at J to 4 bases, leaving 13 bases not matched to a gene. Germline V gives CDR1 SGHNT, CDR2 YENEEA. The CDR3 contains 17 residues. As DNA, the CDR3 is TGTGCCAGCAGCTTGGCCTGGGCTAGCGGAGGCGCAGATACGCAGTATTTT. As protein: CASSLAWASGGADTQYF.

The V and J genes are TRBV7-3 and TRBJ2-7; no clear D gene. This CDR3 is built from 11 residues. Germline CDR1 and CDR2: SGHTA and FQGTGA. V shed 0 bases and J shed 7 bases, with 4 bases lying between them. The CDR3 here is CASSLTGEQYF. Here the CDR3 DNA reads TGTGCCAGCAGCTTAACCGGGGAGCAGTACTTC.

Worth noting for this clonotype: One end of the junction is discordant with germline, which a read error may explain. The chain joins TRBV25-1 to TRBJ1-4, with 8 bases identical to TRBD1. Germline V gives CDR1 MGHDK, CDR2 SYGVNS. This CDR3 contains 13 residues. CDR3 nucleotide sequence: TGTACCAGCAGTTCTACACAGGGGGGAAAACTGTTTTTT. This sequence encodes CTSSSTQGGKLFF.

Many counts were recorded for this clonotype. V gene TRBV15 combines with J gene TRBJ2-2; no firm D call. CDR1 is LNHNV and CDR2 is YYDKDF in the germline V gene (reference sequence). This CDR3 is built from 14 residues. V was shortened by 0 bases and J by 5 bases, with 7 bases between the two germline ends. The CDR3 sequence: CATSRDPTTGELFF. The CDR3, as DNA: TGTGCCACCAGCAGAGATCCAACGACCGGGGAGCTGTTTTTT.

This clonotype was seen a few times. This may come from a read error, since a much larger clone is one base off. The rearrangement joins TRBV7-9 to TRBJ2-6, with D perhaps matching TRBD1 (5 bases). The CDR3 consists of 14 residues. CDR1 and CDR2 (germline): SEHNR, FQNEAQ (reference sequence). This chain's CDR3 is CASSLPTGADVLTF. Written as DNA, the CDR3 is TGTGCCAGCAGCCTCCCAACTGGGGCCGACGTCCTGACTTTC.